The 8 T cell receptor beta chains listed next were all sequenced from one sample in a study of vaccination effects on CD4 cells after COVID-19. For these receptors, no antigen is known. ViraFEST expansion of antigen-specific CD4+ T cells with viral peptide pools preceded sequencing. With about ten days of culture completed, CD4+ T cells were isolated. By PCR, the person was confirmed to have had SARS-CoV-2 infection between March and December 2020. Using immunoSEQ multiplex PCR, the repertoire was profiled, and TCRdb retains in-frame clones only, with some absent. Of about 45,000 clones in the sample, around 72% were seen once. The sequences come from CD4+ T cells from PBMCs cultured with a peptide pool, collected before COVID-19 vaccination. The receptor set was obtained from a human donor who had a prior SARS-CoV-2 infection.

The chain uses TRBV27 and TRBJ2-3, with TRBD2 identical over 16 bases. In germline, CDR1 is MNHEY, CDR2 SMNVEV (reference sequence). The CDR3 is made up of 15 amino acids. V lost 2 bases, J lost 11 bases, and 4 bases stayed unmatched. The CDR3 DNA reads as TGTGCCAGCAGTTTAGGGACTAGCGGGGGGGGGATGCAGTATTTT. Protein sequence: CASSLGTSGGGMQYF.

Only one count was recorded for this clone. The chain joins TRBV9 to TRBJ2-1, with 7 bases fitting TRBD2. Germline CDR1 is SGDLS and CDR2 is YYNGEE. V lost 4 bases to trimming and J lost 4 bases; unmatched junction nucleotides: 8. The CDR3 length is 15 residues. This CDR3 is CASSLTWDYYNEQFF. The CDR3 bases are TGTGCCAGCAGCCTGACCTGGGACTATTACAATGAGCAGTTCTTC. The full variable domain, rest sourced from reference TRBV9 and TRBJ2-1, is DSGVTQTPKHLITATGQRVTLRCSPRSGDLSVYWYQQSLDQGLQFLIQYYNGEERAKGNILERFSAQQFPDLHSELNLSSLELGDSALYFCASSLTWDYYNEQFFGPGTRLTVL.

The V and J genes are TRBV7-3 and TRBJ2-3; 8 positions agree with TRBD2. CDR3 length: 16 residues. CDR1 and CDR2 from the germline V gene are SGHTA and FQGTGA. The CDR3: CAKRAGGRYNTDTQYF. The CDR3, as DNA: TGTGCTAAGCGGGCGGGGGGCAGATACAACACAGATACGCAGTATTTT.

V usage is TRBV6-6 and J usage is TRBJ2-7, with TRBD1 as a possible D gene (6 bases). Germline lookup yields CDR1 MNHNY and CDR2 SVGAGI (reference sequence). The CDR3 is 14 residues long. The V and J ends lost 6 bases and 1 base respectively, with 13 bases between them. For the CDR3, the DNA is TGTGCCAGCAGGCTTAATACAGGGTCCTACGAGCAGTACTTC. It is translated as CASRLNTGSYEQYF.

The V gene is TRBV9, the J gene TRBJ1-1; no firm D call. V was pared by 0 bases and J by 2 bases, with 5 bases between. The CDR3 is 13 residues long. Looked up from germline, CDR1 is SGDLS and CDR2 is YYNGEE. CDR3 amino acids: CASSVAINTEAFF. CDR3 DNA: TGTGCCAGCAGCGTAGCAATAAACACTGAAGCTTTCTTT. Supplemented by reference TRBV9 and TRBJ1-1, the full variable domain reads DSGVTQTPKHLITATGQRVTLRCSPRSGDLSVYWYQQSLDQGLQFLIQYYNGEERAKGNILERFSAQQFPDLHSELNLSSLELGDSALYFCASSVAINTEAFFGQGTRLTVV.

This clone occurred once. The chain couples TRBV24-1 to TRBJ2-5, with 8 bases lining up with TRBD2. CDR1 KGHDR and CDR2 SFDVKD come from the germline V gene. V shed 4 bases, J shed 4 bases, and the junction held 10 bases outside the gene matches. This CDR3 has 16 amino acids. The CDR3, as DNA: TGTGCCACCAGTGAACGAAATTTACGGGGGGGAGAGACCCAGTACTTC. Encoded protein: CATSERNLRGGETQYF.

This chain uses TRBV4-2 with TRBJ2-2; TRBD1 might be the D (5 bases). The CDR3 totals 14 residues. The germline V gene encodes CDR1 LGHNA and CDR2 YNFKEQ. V was pared by 0 bases and J by 6 bases, with 8 bases between. Here the CDR3 reads CASSQDSGSGELFF. The DNA of the CDR3 is TGTGCCAGCAGCCAAGATTCAGGGTCCGGGGAGCTGTTTTTT.

The CDR3 reads CAISEIDRGLPDTQYF. In DNA form, the CDR3 reads TGTGCCATCAGTGAAATCGACAGGGGGCTACCAGATACGCAGTATTTT. The gene calls are TRBV10-3 and TRBJ2-3; 10 bases map to TRBD1. Looked up from germline, CDR1 is ENHRY and CDR2 is SYGVKD. The CDR3 sequence is 16 residues long. Germline trimming cut 3 bases from V and 4 bases from J; bases unmatched to any gene: 7.